A single sample is the source of the 6 T cell receptor beta chains below, sequenced in a study of T cell responses to AZD1222 COVID-19 vaccine. Assay used: immunoSEQ multiplex PCR; TCRdb lists only in-frame clones, some missing. Here the sample spans some 160,000 clones, roughly 85% being singletons. The sample in question was peripheral blood, obtained 28 days after the second AZD1222 dose. The receptors originated from an adult who received the AZD1222 COVID-19 vaccine.

The rearrangement uses TRBV6-5 and TRBJ1-2; 11 positions agree with TRBD1. Unmatched junction bases numbered 7, after V lost 6 bases and J lost 4 bases. Germline V gene sequence: CDR1 MNHEY, CDR2 SVGAGI. The CDR3 runs 15 residues. This chain's CDR3 is CASSGQGASIYGYTF. In nucleotides, the CDR3 is TGTGCCAGCAGCGGACAGGGGGCCTCTATCTATGGCTACACCTTC.

The gene calls are TRBV6-6 and TRBJ2-2; D ambiguous. This CDR3 has 16 residues. Trimming pared 6 bases from V and 4 bases from J, leaving 18 bases between. The germline V gene encodes CDR1 MNHNY and CDR2 SVGAGI (reference sequence). CDR3 loop: CASSPPAGPRTGELFF. The CDR3 region has the DNA TGTGCCAGCAGCCCCCCGGCAGGTCCTCGCACCGGGGAGCTGTTTTTT.

The chain recombines TRBV6-5 with TRBJ2-2; 8 bases map to TRBD1. In germline, CDR1 is MNHEY, CDR2 SVGAGI. The V segment lost 4 bases and the J segment 5 bases; nucleotides outside the gene matches: 3. The CDR3 runs to 14 residues. CDR3 amino acids: CASSFRGRTGELFF. The CDR3 region has the DNA TGTGCCAGCAGTTTCAGGGGGCGGACCGGGGAGCTGTTTTTT.

This chain connects TRBV29-1 to TRBJ2-1, with D uncertain. The germline CDR1 and CDR2 sequences are SQVTM and ANQGSEA. The CDR3 spans 13 residues. V was clipped by 1 base and J by 6 bases, with 10 bases between them. CDR3 residues: CSVEARLGNEQFF. CDR3 bases: TGCAGCGTTGAAGCCCGCCTAGGCAATGAGCAGTTCTTC.

The rearrangement joins TRBV5-1 to TRBJ2-1; D might be TRBD2 (5 bases). The CDR3 is 13 amino acids. CDR1 SGHRS and CDR2 YFSETQ come from the germline V gene. V was pared by 4 bases and J by 5 bases, with 10 bases between. The CDR3 DNA reads TGCGCCAGCAGCAGCGGAACCAACAATGAGCAGTTCTTC. It codes for CASSSGTNNEQFF. Looking up the rest from reference TRBV5-1 and TRBJ2-1 gives the full variable domain: KAGVTQTPRYLIKTRGQQVTLSCSPISGHRSVSWYQQTPGQGLQFLFEYFSETQRNKGNFPGRFSGRQFSNSRSEMNVSTLELGDSALYLCASSSGTNNEQFFGPGTRLTVL.

The chain employs TRBV15 and TRBJ2-7; D is perhaps TRBD2 (6 bases). Germline values: CDR1 LNHNV, CDR2 YYDKDF (reference sequence). CDR3 length: 16 amino acids. Trimming took 5 bases from V and 0 from J, leaving 17 bases between them. The CDR3 sequence: CATSLIPGDSSYEQYF. Here the CDR3 DNA reads TGTGCCACCAGCCTTATTCCGGGGGATAGCTCCTACGAGCAGTACTTC.